These T cell receptor beta chains were read from a single sample in a study of STAT5B mutations in CD4+ large granular lymphocyte leukemia. TCRdb keeps only in-frame clones here, not all; method: immunoSEQ multiplex PCR. The table shows about 37,000 clones, with 65% to 70% occurring only once. The source material was CD4+ T cells from blood buffy coats. All receptors derive from a human donor in good health. CDR3s include the opening cysteine and the closing phenylalanine or tryptophan. D genes are given only for firm matches. Clone size is stated in some rows and not others, as once, few, many or a class when expanded.

>TRBJ1-4|-|TRBV25-1|-
CASSEYPVAAGINEKLFF
TGTGCCAGCAGTGAATACCCTGTGGCAGCGGGGATCAATGAAAAACTGTTTTTT
>TRBJ2-5|-|TRBV7-2|TRBD2
CASSLGAGGGETQYF
TGTGCCAGCAGCTTAGGAGCGGGGGGTGGAGAGACCCAGTACTTC
>TRBJ1-2|-|TRBV10-1|-
CASSDLAVANYGYTF
TGCGCCAGCAGTGATCTGGCGGTAGCTAACTATGGCTACACCTTC
>TRBJ1-1|-|TRBV7-2|-
CASRTSGANTEAFF
TGTGCCAGCAGAACCTCAGGGGCCAACACTGAAGCTTTCTTT
>TRBJ1-2|few|TRBV2|-
CASRFNSFYGYTF
TGTGCCAGCAGGTTTAACAGCTTCTATGGCTACACCTTC
>TRBJ2-7|-|TRBV7-2|-
CASSFGSSYEQYF
TGTGCCAGCAGCTTCGGCAGTTCCTACGAGCAGTACTTC
>TRBJ2-2|-|TRBV19|-
CASKRDLNTGELFF
TGTGCCAGTAAACGGGACCTGAACACCGGGGAGCTGTTTTTT
>TRBJ1-2|-|TRBV4-3|-
CASSQAAATPLNGYTF
TGCGCCAGCAGCCAAGCGGCAGCGACACCCTTAAATGGCTACACCTTC
>TRBJ2-1|-|TRBV25-1|-
CASSVQYNEQFF
TGTGCCAGCAGTGTACAGTACAATGAGCAGTTCTTC
>TRBJ1-3|-|TRBV18|-
CASLTAGGNTIYF
TGTGCCAGCTTGACAGCAGGTGGAAACACCATATATTTT
>TRBJ1-2|once|TRBV27|-
CASSPGIGGYTF
TGTGCCAGCAGCCCCGGGATAGGTGGCTACACCTTC
>TRBJ1-1|-|TRBV4-3|-
CASSPETRALEMNTEAFF
TGCGCCAGCAGCCCTGAAACCCGGGCCCTAGAGATGAACACTGAAGCTTTCTTT
>TRBJ1-5|-|TRBV5-1|-
CASSPAGSNQPQHF
TGCGCCAGCAGCCCGGCAGGCAGCAATCAGCCCCAGCATTTT
>TRBJ1-2|-|TRBV14|-
CASSQRVGPGGAYGYTF
TGTGCCAGCAGCCAGCGAGTGGGTCCGGGGGGAGCCTATGGCTACACCTTC
>TRBJ2-2|-|TRBV5-4|TRBD1
CASSLSPGQKNTGELFF
TGTGCCAGCAGCTTAAGCCCGGGACAGAAGAACACCGGGGAGCTGTTTTTT
>TRBJ1-2|-|TRBV4-1|TRBD1
CASSQGDRYGYTF
TGCGCCAGCAGCCAAGGGGACAGATATGGCTACACCTTC
>TRBJ2-3|-|TRBV6-5|-
CASTLRLGSTDTQYF
TGTGCCAGCACCCTCCGTCTTGGGTCGACAGATACGCAGTATTTT
>TRBJ2-5|-|TRBV7-9|TRBD1
CASSLAARIHRGRETQYF
TGTGCCAGCAGCTTAGCGGCTCGAATCCACAGGGGAAGAGAGACCCAGTACTTC
>TRBJ2-3|-|TRBV7-9|-
CASSSWDTQYF
TGTGCCAGCAGCTCCTGGGATACGCAGTATTTT
>TRBJ2-7|-|TRBV18|-
CASSVQSSYEQYF
TGTGCCAGCTCTGTACAATCCTCCTACGAGCAGTACTTC
>TRBJ1-2|once|TRBV4-3|-
CASSPGGRVGYTF
TGCGCCAGCAGCCCGGGGGGGAGGGTTGGCTACACCTTC
>TRBJ1-5|few|TRBV4-1|-
CASSLQDGSNQPQHF
TGCGCCAGCAGCCTCCAGGACGGTAGCAATCAGCCCCAGCATTTT
>TRBJ1-2|-|TRBV19|TRBD1
CASSNRQGDGYTF
TGTGCCAGTAGTAATAGACAGGGGGACGGCTACACCTTC
>TRBJ2-5|-|TRBV10-3|-
CAISASAAGETQYF
TGTGCCATCAGTGCCTCCGCGGCCGGGGAGACCCAGTACTTC
>TRBJ2-5|-|TRBV12-5|-
CASGPGEAAEPSEWKTQYF
TGTGCTAGTGGCCCAGGGGAAGCGGCAGAGCCTAGCGAGTGGAAGACCCAGTACTTC
>TRBJ2-1|-|TRBV5-1|-
CASSSDPQMDNEQFF
TGCGCCAGCAGCTCCGACCCCCAGATGGACAATGAGCAGTTCTTC
>TRBJ1-4|-|TRBV7-6|-
CASSDNFLHEKLFF
TGTGCCAGCAGCGATAATTTCCTCCATGAAAAACTGTTTTTT
>TRBJ2-1|few|TRBV7-8|-
CASSTLAAAAFNEQFF
TGTGCCAGCAGCACCTTAGCGGCAGCAGCCTTCAATGAGCAGTTCTTC